One and the same sample provided the 4 T cell receptor beta chains below, sequenced in a study of beta chain features in type 1 diabetes. Findings and limits, study-wide: In every one of the four CD4+ subsets, TCRB CDR3s were moderately but significantly shorter in Type 1 diabetes patients.

The whole isolated RNA underwent reverse transcription, so sequencing captured expressed TCRB transcripts. Assay: immunoSEQ multiplex PCR; the TCRdb copy retains only in-frame clones and omits some. The data contain 200,000 to 250,000 clones, approximately 14% of them seen just once; the ten biggest clones take up roughly 0.019%. Their cognate antigens are unknown. The sequenced material came from naive CD4+ T cells from blood. These receptors originate from a young man with type 1 diabetes.

This clone was seen only a few times. The V gene is TRBV2, the J gene TRBJ2-5, with 11 bases matching TRBD2. J lost 1 base, V lost 6 bases, and 13 bases had no gene match. This CDR3 has 18 residues. In germline, CDR1 is SNHLY, CDR2 FYNNEI. CDR3 in DNA: TGTGCCAGCAGCAGCGGTGCTAGCGGGGGGACTCCCCAAGAGACCCAGTACTTC. As protein: CASSSGASGGTPQETQYF.

The chain recombines TRBV5-6 with TRBJ2-5, with D possibly being TRBD1 (6 bases). Germline assignment: CDR1 SGHDT and CDR2 YYEEEE. The V and J ends lost 0 bases and 6 bases respectively, with 9 bases between them. There are 13 residues in the CDR3. In nucleotides, the CDR3 is TGTGCCAGCAGCTTGGGGGGGCAGAAGACCCAGTACTTC. Encoded protein: CASSLGGQKTQYF. Based on the CDR3 plus reference TRBV5-6 and TRBJ2-5, the full variable domain is DAGVTQSPTHLIKTRGQQVTLRCSPKSGHDTVSWYQQALGQGPQFIFQYYEEEERQRGNFPDRFSGHQFPNYSSELNVNALLLGDSALYLCASSLGGQKTQYFGPGTRLLVL.

V usage is TRBV7-2 and J usage is TRBJ2-1, with 7 bases aligning to TRBD2. The CDR3 length is 16 residues. J gave up 8 bases and V 5 bases, and 15 bases lay outside the gene matches. Germline CDR1 SGHTA, CDR2 FQGNSA. The CDR3 region is CASSPNPSGLRDEQFF. The DNA for the CDR3 is TGTGCCAGCAGCCCTAACCCTAGCGGCTTGAGGGATGAGCAGTTCTTC.

This chain uses TRBV5-6 with TRBJ2-5, with D perhaps TRBD1 (5 bases). V was trimmed by 4 bases and J by 1 base, leaving 11 bases between them. CDR1 and CDR2 (germline): SGHDT, YYEEEE. This CDR3 contains 14 residues. CDR3 loop: CASSLDRPQETQYF. In DNA, the CDR3 is TGTGCCAGCAGCCTAGACAGACCCCAAGAGACCCAGTACTTC.